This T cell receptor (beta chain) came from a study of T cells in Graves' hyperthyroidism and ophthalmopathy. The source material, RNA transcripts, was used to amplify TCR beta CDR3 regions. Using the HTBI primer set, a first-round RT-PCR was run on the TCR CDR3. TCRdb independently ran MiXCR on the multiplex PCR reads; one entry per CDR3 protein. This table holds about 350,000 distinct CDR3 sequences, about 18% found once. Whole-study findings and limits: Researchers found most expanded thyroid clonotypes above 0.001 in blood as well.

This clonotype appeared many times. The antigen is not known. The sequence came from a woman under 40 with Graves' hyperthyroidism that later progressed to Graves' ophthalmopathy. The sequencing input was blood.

CDR3 sequence (DNA): TGTGCCAGCAATACGCAGTATTTT. Protein sequence: CASNTQYF. The chain employs TRBV2 and TRBJ2-3; D is undetermined. V was shortened by 7 bases and J by 7 bases, with 0 bases between the two germline ends. The CDR3 extends over 8 amino acids. Germline CDR1 is SNHLY and CDR2 is FYNNEI.